One and the same sample provided the 24 T cell receptor beta chains below, sequenced in a study of CD8 T cells in ankylosing spondylitis. One entry per CDR3 protein, called by TCRdb with MiXCR from the 5' RACE reads. The sample carries around 130,000 distinct CDR3 sequences, roughly 8.8% recorded once. Input material: blood, either unsorted or a sorted T cell fraction (not recorded which). These receptors were collected from a male donor with ankylosing spondylitis or in good health (not recorded which).

This clonotype showed up many times. The chain is built from TRBV20-1 and TRBJ1-1; TRBD1 is a possible D gene (5 bases). Trimming shortened V by 5 bases and J by 5 bases, and 21 bases separated the two germline ends. The CDR3 runs 15 residues. Germline V CDR1 and CDR2: DFQATT, SNEGSKA (reference sequence). The CDR3 protein is CSAPKGAGKKTEAFF. The DNA of the CDR3 is TGCAGTGCTCCTAAAGGGGCGGGGAAAAAAACTGAAGCTTTCTTT.

This clonotype was found a few times. This chain uses TRBV20-1 with TRBJ2-3, with TRBD2 matching over 14 bases. Germline CDR1 and CDR2: DFQATT and SNEGSKA (reference sequence). This CDR3 region has 17 residues. With 6 bases clipped from V and 5 bases from J, the junction kept 13 bases outside the gene matches. CDR3 nucleotides: TGCAGTGCCACTTCCGGGACTAGCGGGAGATGGTTAGATACGCAGTATTTT. It codes for CSATSGTSGRWLDTQYF.

This clonotype was observed at least ten times. V is TRBV4-3 and J is TRBJ2-1, with TRBD2 matching 7 bases. The V gene end was trimmed by 4 bases and the J gene end by 7 bases; junction bases not matched to a gene: 13. Germline lookup yields CDR1 LGHNA and CDR2 YSLEER. This CDR3 has 16 residues. The CDR3 sequence is CASSPRGTSAWNEQFF. The CDR3 bases are TGCGCCAGCAGCCCGCGGGGGACCAGCGCTTGGAATGAGCAGTTCTTC.

The table lists this clonotype with many counts. The rearrangement uses TRBV20-1 and TRBJ1-5; 10 bases agree with TRBD1. V trimming: 6 bases; J trimming: 2 bases; junction bases outside the gene matches: 4. This CDR3 contains 14 residues. Germline V gives CDR1 DFQATT, CDR2 SNEGSKA (reference sequence). CDR3 sequence reads: CSARTGGGNQPQHF. CDR3 DNA: TGCAGTGCAAGGACAGGGGGAGGCAATCAGCCCCAGCATTTT.

This clonotype appeared many times. The chain couples TRBV7-9 to TRBJ2-4; tentatively, D is TRBD2 (6 bases). V lost 2 bases and J 4 bases, leaving 15 bases between the germline ends. This CDR3 is built from 16 residues. In germline, CDR1 is SEHNR, CDR2 FQNEAQ (reference sequence). The CDR3 nucleotides read TGTGCCAGCAGCTTATCTTCCGTAGCGGTGAAAAACATTCAGTACTTC. Translated, it gives CASSLSSVAVKNIQYF.

Ten or more counts support this clonotype. V usage is TRBV20-1 and J usage is TRBJ2-5, with D perhaps assigned TRBD1 or TRBD2 (6 bases each). This CDR3 contains 16 residues. From germline, CDR1 is DFQATT and CDR2 SNEGSKA (reference sequence). Trimming took off 0 bases at V and 3 bases at J, with 17 bases between the two ends. The CDR3 DNA reads as TGCAGTGCTAGAGATGCGGGTCAAGGGGGGAAAGAGACCCAGTACTTC. Its protein is CSARDAGQGGKETQYF.

The gene calls are TRBV19 and TRBJ2-1; 13 bases map to TRBD2. This CDR3 region has 15 residues. Germline V gene data show CDR1 as LNHDA and CDR2 as SQIVND (reference sequence). Trimming removed 5 bases from V and 9 bases from J; junction bases left unmatched: 7. The CDR3 DNA is TGTGCCAGTAGTTCACTAGCGGGAGGGAACAGTGAGCAGTTCTTC. This codes for CASSSLAGGNSEQFF.

This clonotype appeared many times. The chain has TRBV29-1 and TRBJ1-2; TRBD1 matches at 9 bases. The CDR3 contains 13 residues. Trimming removed 4 bases from V and 8 bases from J; junction bases left unmatched: 8. Germline-derived CDR1 and CDR2 are SQVTM and ANQGSEA. CDR3 nucleotide sequence: TGCAGCGTTGCTCGACAGGGGGTAGGAGGCTACACCTTC. Its protein product is CSVARQGVGGYTF.

In nucleotides, the CDR3 is TGTGCCAGCAGCTTAATGACTAGCGGGAACTACGAGCAGTACTTC. Translated: CASSLMTSGNYEQYF. V is TRBV7-2 and J is TRBJ2-7; 11 bases fit TRBD2. With V trimmed by 2 bases and J by 3 bases, 3 bases remained unmatched. The V gene's germline CDR1 is SGHTA and CDR2 FQGNSA. The CDR3 is 15 residues long.

The CDR3 reads CAWASGDYNEQFF. As DNA, the CDR3 is TGTGCCTGGGCTAGTGGGGATTACAATGAGCAGTTCTTC. The genes are TRBV30 and TRBJ2-1; D gene unclear. V lost 5 bases to trimming and J lost 4 bases, with 12 bases between them. The CDR3 has 13 residues. CDR1 and CDR2 (germline): GTSNPN, SVGIG (reference sequence).

This chain uses TRBV15 with TRBJ2-7; 10 positions agree with TRBD2. This CDR3 has 14 amino acids. Germline V gene data show CDR1 as LNHNV and CDR2 as YYDKDF (reference sequence). J was trimmed by 4 bases and V by 6 bases; bases with no gene match: 6. The CDR3 loop is CATSIQREGYEQYF. CDR3 DNA: TGTGCCACCAGTATCCAGCGGGAGGGGTACGAGCAGTACTTC. Using reference TRBV15 and TRBJ2-7 for the parts outside the CDR3, the full variable domain is DAMVIQNPRYQVTQFGKPVTLSCSQTLNHNVMYWYQQKSSQAPKLLFHYYDKDFNNEADTPDNFQSRRPNTSFCFLDIRSPGLGDTAMYLCATSIQREGYEQYFGPGTRLTVT.

This clonotype has at least ten counts. The chain links TRBV12-3 or TRBV12-4 to TRBJ2-1; D may correspond to TRBD1 or TRBD2 (5 bases each). V lost 6 bases, J lost 6 bases, and 6 bases lay in between. The CDR3 spans 11 residues. This chain's CDR3 is CASRRGNEQFF. Written as DNA, the CDR3 is TGTGCCAGCAGGAGGGGCAATGAGCAGTTCTTC.

A remark on this clonotype: The junction differs from germline at one of its ends, possibly a read error. V is TRBV7-3 and J is TRBJ2-4; weak D call: TRBD2 (5 bases). Per the germline V gene, CDR1 is SGHTA and CDR2 is FQGTGA. The length of the CDR3 is 13 residues. Here the CDR3 reads CASIRHWRNSQYF. Written as DNA, the CDR3 is TGTGCCAGCATACGCCACTGGAGGAACAGTCAGTACTTC.

This clonotype was seen at least ten times. This chain joins TRBV20-1 and TRBJ1-1, with D possibly being TRBD1 (5 bases). The CDR3 consists of 13 residues. Germline V CDR1 and CDR2: DFQATT, SNEGSKA (reference sequence). V was clipped by 5 bases and J by 11 bases, with 21 bases between them. DNA of the CDR3: TGCAGTGCTTCTCCCTTCAGTCAGGGAGGCGCTTTCTTT. As protein: CSASPFSQGGAFF.

This clonotype was found many times. The chain uses TRBV27 and TRBJ2-3; TRBD1 agrees at 9 bases. After removal of 6 bases from V and 0 bases from J, the junction contained 13 bases not matched to a gene. The CDR3 runs to 18 residues. From germline, CDR1 is MNHEY and CDR2 SMNVEV (reference sequence). The DNA of the CDR3 is TGTGCCAGCAGAAGACCGGGACAGGGAAAGATGAGCACAGATACGCAGTATTTT. It translates to CASRRPGQGKMSTDTQYF.

This clonotype was detected ten times or more. This rearrangement joins TRBV20-1 to TRBJ1-1, with D unclear. The CDR3 totals 13 residues. Germline V gene sequence: CDR1 DFQATT, CDR2 SNEGSKA (reference sequence). Trimming left V 3 bases short and J 2 bases short, with 10 bases between. CDR3 residues: CSARAAPNTEAFF. Written as DNA, the CDR3 is TGCAGTGCTAGGGCAGCGCCAAACACTGAAGCTTTCTTT.

The chain combines TRBV29-1 with TRBJ1-1; unclear D gene. With 2 bases removed from V and 4 bases from J, the gap between germline ends came to 14 bases. The length of the CDR3 is 14 residues. Germline lookup yields CDR1 SQVTM and CDR2 ANQGSEA. Written as DNA, the CDR3 is TGCAGCGTTGAAATCATGACGGGTTTCACTGAAGCTTTCTTT. Its translation is CSVEIMTGFTEAFF.

This clonotype was counted many times. The CDR3 bases are TGCAGTGCTCGGGACAGGGGGCTTAATTACGAGCAGTACTTC. Its protein is CSARDRGLNYEQYF. This sequence joins TRBV20-1 and TRBJ2-7; 12 bases fit TRBD1. The germline V gene encodes CDR1 DFQATT and CDR2 SNEGSKA (reference sequence). Trimming cost V 5 bases and J 4 bases; bases outside gene matches: 6. The CDR3 is 14 residues long.

This clonotype was detected many times. CDR3 sequence reads: CSASGRVRQPQHF. The CDR3 coding sequence is TGCAGTGCTAGTGGACGGGTTCGCCAGCCCCAGCATTTT. J is TRBJ1-5 and V is TRBV20-1, with unresolved D. CDR1 and CDR2 (germline): DFQATT, SNEGSKA (reference sequence). Trimming cost V 3 bases and J 7 bases, with 13 bases left between them. CDR3 length equals 13 residues.

This clonotype was counted at least ten times. The chain combines TRBV6-5 with TRBJ2-7, with D maybe TRBD2 (6 bases). The CDR3 is 12 residues long. Trimming cost V 6 bases and J 6 bases, with 12 bases left between them. Germline V gene lookup returns CDR1 MNHEY and CDR2 SVGAGI. The CDR3 DNA sequence: TGTGCCAGCAGCATGGCGGGGTTCGAGCAGTACTTC. Translated: CASSMAGFEQYF.

V usage is TRBV29-1 and J usage is TRBJ2-7, with TRBD2 matching 7 bases. The germline V gene has CDR1 SQVTM and CDR2 ANQGSEA. There are 13 residues in the CDR3. Trimming removed 6 bases from V and 3 bases from J; junction bases left unmatched: 8. The CDR3 reads CSVGGGGHYEQYF. CDR3 in DNA: TGCAGCGTGGGGGGGGGAGGCCACTACGAGCAGTACTTC.

This clonotype came up many times. The rearrangement uses TRBV15 and TRBJ2-7; D is perhaps TRBD2 (7 bases). V gave up 8 bases and J gave up 0 bases, with 17 bases separating them. The CDR3 extends over 15 amino acids. In germline, CDR1 is LNHNV, CDR2 YYDKDF (reference sequence). CDR3: CATRKQGGGSYEQYF. CDR3 DNA sequence: TGTGCCACCCGAAAGCAGGGAGGGGGCTCCTACGAGCAGTACTTC.

This clonotype was picked up many times. This sequence joins TRBV20-1 and TRBJ1-4; D uncertain. The germline V and J ends were trimmed by 4 bases and 6 bases, with 12 bases remaining between them. This CDR3 is built from 13 residues. The germline V gene has CDR1 DFQATT and CDR2 SNEGSKA (reference sequence). The CDR3: CSAMDSKYEKLFF. In nucleotides, the CDR3 is TGCAGTGCTATGGACTCAAAGTATGAAAAACTGTTTTTT.

This clonotype was counted at least ten times. This chain uses TRBV29-1 with TRBJ2-7; 7 bases are a match to TRBD1. The CDR3 is made up of 13 amino acids. CDR1 is SQVTM, CDR2 ANQGSEA, per germline. The V gene end was trimmed by 7 bases and the J gene end by 2 bases; junction bases not matched to a gene: 8. The CDR3 nucleotides read TGCAGCGCTAAGGACAGGTTGACCTACGAGCAGTACTTC. Protein product: CSAKDRLTYEQYF.